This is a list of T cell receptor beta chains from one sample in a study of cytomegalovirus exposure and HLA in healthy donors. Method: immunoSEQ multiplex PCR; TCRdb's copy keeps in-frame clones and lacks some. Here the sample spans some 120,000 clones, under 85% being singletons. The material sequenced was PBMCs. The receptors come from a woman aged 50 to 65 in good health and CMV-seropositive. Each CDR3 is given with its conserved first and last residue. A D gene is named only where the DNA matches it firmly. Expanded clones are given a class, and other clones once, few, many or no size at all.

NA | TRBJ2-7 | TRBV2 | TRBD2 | CASSFQLAGNSYEQYF | TGTGCCAGCAGTTTCCAACTAGCGGGGAACTCCTACGAGCAGTACTTC
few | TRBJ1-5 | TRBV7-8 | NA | CASSLGGFNQPQHF | TGTGCCAGCAGCTTAGGAGGGTTTAATCAGCCCCAGCATTTT
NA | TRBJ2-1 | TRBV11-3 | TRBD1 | CASSLEGQGYNEQFF | TGTGCCAGCAGCTTAGAAGGACAGGGTTACAATGAGCAGTTCTTC
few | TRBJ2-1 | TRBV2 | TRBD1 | CASSEVQGAPYNEQFF | TGTGCCAGCAGTGAAGTACAGGGGGCGCCCTACAATGAGCAGTTCTTC
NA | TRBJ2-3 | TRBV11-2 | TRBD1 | CASRSRQGSTDTQYF | TGTGCCAGCAGATCCAGACAGGGAAGCACAGATACGCAGTATTTT
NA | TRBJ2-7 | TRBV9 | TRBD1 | CASSYRDRGPYEQYF | TGTGCCAGCAGCTACCGGGACAGGGGGCCCTACGAGCAGTACTTC
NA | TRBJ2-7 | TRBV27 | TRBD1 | CASSSDRDRASYEQYF | TGTGCCAGCAGTTCTGACCGGGACAGGGCTTCCTACGAGCAGTACTTC
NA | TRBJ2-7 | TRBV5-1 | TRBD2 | CASSVGLAVIYEQYF | TGCGCCAGCAGCGTCGGACTAGCGGTTATCTACGAGCAGTACTTC
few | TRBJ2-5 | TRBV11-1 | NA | CASSLDYYQETQYF | TGTGCCAGCAGCCTCGACTATTACCAAGAGACCCAGTACTTC
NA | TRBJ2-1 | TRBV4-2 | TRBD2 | CASSQDIGGGAYEQFF | TGTGCCAGCAGCCAAGATATAGGCGGGGGGGCGTATGAGCAGTTCTTC
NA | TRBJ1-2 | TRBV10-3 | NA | CAISDKTRNYGYTF | TGTGCCATCAGCGATAAGACAAGAAACTATGGCTACACCTTC
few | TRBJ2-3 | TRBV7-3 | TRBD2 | CASSLTSGGGVDTQYF | TGTGCCAGCAGCCTGACTAGCGGGGGGGGCGTAGATACGCAGTATTTT
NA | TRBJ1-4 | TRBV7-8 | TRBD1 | CASSLVLVPQGEANEKLFF | TGTGCCAGCAGCTTAGTTTTGGTGCCGCAGGGGGAGGCTAATGAAAAACTGTTTTTT
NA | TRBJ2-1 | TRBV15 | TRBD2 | CATSRRGSSYNEQFF | TGTGCCACCAGCCGGCGGGGGAGCTCCTACAATGAGCAGTTCTTC
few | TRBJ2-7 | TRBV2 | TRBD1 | CASSRDRDNEQYF | TGTGCCAGCAGTCGGGACAGGGACAACGAGCAGTACTTC
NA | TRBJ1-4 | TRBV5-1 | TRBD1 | CASSSGQGEKLFF | TGCGCCAGCAGCTCTGGACAGGGGGAAAAACTGTTTTTT
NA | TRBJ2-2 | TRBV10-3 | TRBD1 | CAISGTGVTGELFF | TGTGCCATCAGTGGGACAGGGGTCACCGGGGAGCTGTTTTTT
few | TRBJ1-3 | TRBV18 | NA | CASSPRLGASSGNTIYF | TGTGCCAGCTCACCAAGACTGGGGGCTTCCTCTGGAAACACCATATATTTT
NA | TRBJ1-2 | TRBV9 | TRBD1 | CASSTLSGTGDGYTF | TGTGCCAGCAGCACACTTTCCGGGACAGGGGATGGCTACACCTTC
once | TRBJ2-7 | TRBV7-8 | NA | CASSSSSYEQYF | TGTGCCAGCAGCTCCAGCTCCTACGAGCAGTACTTC
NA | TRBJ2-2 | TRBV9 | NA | CASSPRELKNTGELFF | TGTGCCAGCAGCCCTAGAGAACTAAAGAACACCGGGGAGCTGTTTTTT
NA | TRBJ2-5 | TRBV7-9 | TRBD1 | CASSLAQGDETQYF | TGTGCCAGCAGCTTAGCACAGGGGGACGAGACCCAGTACTTC
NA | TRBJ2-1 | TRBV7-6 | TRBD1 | CASSTYPGQGASNEQFF | TGTGCCAGCAGCACATACCCGGGACAGGGGGCGAGTAATGAGCAGTTCTTC
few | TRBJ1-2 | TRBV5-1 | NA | CASSLAQNYGYTF | TGCGCCAGCAGCTTGGCGCAGAACTATGGCTACACCTTC
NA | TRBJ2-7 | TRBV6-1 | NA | CASSATGTSYEQYF | TGTGCCAGCAGTGCTACGGGGACTTCCTACGAGCAGTACTTC
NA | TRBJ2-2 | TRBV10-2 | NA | CASRIRTDPGELFF | TGCGCCAGCAGGATAAGGACAGATCCCGGGGAGCTGTTTTTT
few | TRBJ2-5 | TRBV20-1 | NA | CSALQETQYF | TGCAGTGCTCTGCAAGAGACCCAGTACTTC